This T cell receptor (beta chain) comes out of a study of T cell changes during pregnancy in multiple sclerosis. Trimming cost V 4 bases and J 8 bases, with 8 bases left between them. The CDR3 spans 10 residues. Per the germline V gene, CDR1 is SQVTM and CDR2 is ANQGSEA. Method: immunoSEQ multiplex PCR; TCRdb's copy keeps in-frame clones and lacks some. The sample yields around 59,000 clones, around 93% seen once. This receptor was obtained from a female donor with multiple sclerosis, enrolled in a pregnancy study. This sample comprised peripheral blood, obtained in the first trimester of pregnancy. V usage is TRBV29-1 and J usage is TRBJ1-2; D ambiguous. The CDR3 bases are TGCAGCGTTGTATCGGAGGGCTACACCTTC. Encoded protein: CSVVSEGYTF.